These T cell receptor beta chains were read from a single sample in a study of blood T cells in healthy people across ages. TCRdb reanalysed the 5' RACE reads using MiXCR and keeps one entry per CDR3 protein. The sample carries more than 800,000 distinct CDR3 sequences, over 35% recorded once. Sequenced material: blood. These receptors came from a woman aged 55-69 years in good health. The CDR3 runs from the conserved cysteine through the conserved F or W. Fields, in order: D gene, V gene, clone size, J gene, CDR3 protein, CDR3 DNA. A D gene is named only where the DNA matches it firmly. The listing skips clone size in some rows; elsewhere it reads once, few, many or a size class.

>TRBD2|TRBV5-4|.|TRBJ2-1
CASSTGTSLSYNEQFF
TGTGCCAGCAGCACAGGGACTAGTCTCTCCTACAATGAGCAGTTCTTC
>TRBD1|TRBV10-3|.|TRBJ2-5
CAVSGTEQTQYF
TGTGCCGTCTCCGGGACAGAACAGACCCAGTACTTC
>TRBD2|TRBV29-1|few|TRBJ2-7
CSVETSDQSSYEQYF
TGCAGCGTAGAGACTAGCGATCAGAGCTCCTACGAGCAGTACTTC
>.|TRBV3-1|.|TRBJ2-5
CASSQDSLRETQYF
TGTGCCAGCAGCCAAGACAGCCTTCGGGAGACCCAGTACTTC
>TRBD2|TRBV3-1|.|TRBJ2-1
CASSSGEGPYNEQFF
TGTGCCAGCAGTTCCGGGGAGGGCCCCTACAATGAGCAGTTCTTC
>.|TRBV7-2|few|TRBJ2-3
CASSPFVTDTQYF
TGTGCCAGCAGCCCCTTCGTCACAGATACGCAGTATTTT
>.|TRBV18|many|TRBJ2-7
CASSPGGGQYF
TGTGCCAGCTCACCAGGTGGAGGGCAGTACTTC
>.|TRBV11-2|.|TRBJ2-7
CASSLEPGNSYEQYF
TGTGCCAGCAGCTTAGAACCGGGGAACTCCTACGAGCAGTACTTC
>TRBD1|TRBV6-1|few|TRBJ2-7
CAVPRQGDSYEQYF
TGTGCCGTACCCAGACAGGGGGACTCCTACGAGCAGTACTTC
>.|TRBV4-1|.|TRBJ1-2
CASSLPAINYGYTF
TGCGCCAGCAGCCTCCCGGCTATAAACTATGGCTACACCTTC
>TRBD1|TRBV24-1|.|TRBJ2-3
CATSDRRTGYDTQYF
TGTGCCACCAGTGATCGACGGACAGGGTACGATACGCAGTATTTT
>.|TRBV6-6|.|TRBJ1-1
CASSRPIGAQTEAFF
TGTGCCAGCAGTCGCCCGATCGGGGCTCAAACTGAAGCTTTCTTT
>.|TRBV9|once|TRBJ2-1
CASSASNRGAWNEQFF
TGTGCCAGCAGCGCCTCAAATAGGGGGGCTTGGAATGAGCAGTTCTTC
>.|TRBV7-9|few|TRBJ1-6
CASSPQGQLNNSPLHF
TGTGCCAGCAGCCCCCAAGGACAGCTGAATAATTCACCCCTCCACTTT
>.|TRBV5-1|few|TRBJ2-4
CASSGGVAKNIQYF
TGCGCCAGCAGCGGAGGGGTTGCCAAAAACATTCAGTACTTC
>.|TRBV3-1|.|TRBJ2-7
CASSRTEGVVYEQYF
TGTGCCAGCAGCCGAACGGAGGGGGTGGTCTACGAGCAGTACTTC
>.|TRBV4-1|few|TRBJ2-5
CASSQETGRETQYF
TGCGCCAGCAGCCAAGAAACAGGTCGGGAGACCCAGTACTTC
>.|TRBV6-5|.|TRBJ1-4
CASSRGGGVGEKLFF
TGTGCCAGCAGTCGCGGAGGGGGGGTAGGAGAAAAACTGTTTTTT
>.|TRBV7-2|many|TRBJ2-3
CASSSLRTDTQYF
TGTGCCAGCAGCTCCCTTCGCACAGATACGCAGTATTTT
>TRBD1|TRBV4-1|.|TRBJ2-1
CASSQNRDRGYEQFF
TGCGCCAGCAGCCAAAACCGGGACAGGGGCTATGAGCAGTTCTTC
>.|TRBV12-3/TRBV12-4|few|TRBJ2-3
CASRPPTRQGIKVKTDTQYF
TGTGCCAGCAGGCCCCCCACCCGGCAGGGGATCAAGGTCAAGACAGATACGCAGTATTTT
>TRBD1|TRBV20-1|.|TRBJ2-1
CSAKGTGGSNEQFF
TGCAGTGCAAAGGGGACAGGGGGCTCAAATGAGCAGTTCTTC
>.|TRBV6-2/TRBV6-3|.|TRBJ2-1
CASNQRDTYNEQFF
TGTGCCAGCAATCAAAGGGACACCTACAATGAGCAGTTCTTC
>TRBD2|TRBV4-2|.|TRBJ2-5
CASSHGTSPRGPQETQYF
TGTGCCAGCAGCCACGGGACTAGCCCCAGAGGGCCCCAAGAGACCCAGTACTTC
>.|TRBV20-1|.|TRBJ2-3
CSASGGTIITDTQYF
TGCAGTGCTAGTGGTGGCACCATCATCACAGATACGCAGTATTTT
>TRBD2|TRBV14|.|TRBJ2-5
CASSQRSTFGLAGKETQYF
TGTGCCAGCAGCCAAAGGTCAACTTTCGGACTAGCGGGAAAAGAGACCCAGTACTTC
>.|TRBV6-1|once|TRBJ1-1
CASSEAPVSTEAFF
TGTGCCAGCAGTGAAGCGCCAGTGAGCACTGAAGCTTTCTTT
>.|TRBV20-1|.|TRBJ2-6
CSARVTVGANVLTF
TGCAGTGCTAGAGTGACAGTTGGGGCCAACGTCCTGACTTTC
>.|TRBV7-2|.|TRBJ2-1
CASSSRGYEFF
TGTGCCAGCAGCTCCCGGGGGTACGAGTTCTTC